Listed below are T cell receptor beta chains from one sample, sequenced in a study of T-cell memory formation after mild COVID-19. MiXCR, applied by TCRdb to the 5' RACE reads, yields one record per CDR3 protein. The sample has about 560,000 distinct CDR3 sequences, around 16% seen once. The sample consisted of PBMCs or a T cell subset sorted from them (not recorded which). All receptors derive from an adult woman who had mild COVID-19 (a few samples of this study predate the infection). Cell type and time point are not known. CDR3s include the opening cysteine and the closing phenylalanine or tryptophan. A D gene is named only where the DNA matches it firmly. Rows give clone size only sometimes, using once, few, many, or a class for an expanded clone.

TRBV7-2	.	TRBJ2-1	few	CASSLRISPSYNEQFF	TGTGCCAGCAGCTTAAGAATTAGCCCCTCCTACAATGAGCAGTTCTTC
TRBV12-3/TRBV12-4	TRBD1	TRBJ2-5	.	CASSSGTGDYLETQYF	TGTGCCAGCAGCTCCGGGACAGGGGATTATTTGGAGACCCAGTACTTC
TRBV12-3/TRBV12-4	.	TRBJ2-3	many	CASSLGPFTDTQYF	TGTGCCAGCAGTTTAGGACCCTTTACAGATACGCAGTATTTT
TRBV10-3	TRBD2	TRBJ2-1	few	CAIMGQISGSEQFF	TGTGCCATCATGGGGCAAATTAGCGGGAGTGAGCAGTTCTTC
TRBV6-2/TRBV6-3	TRBD1	TRBJ1-5	few	CASIPGTGFNQPQHF	TGTGCCAGCATTCCCGGGACAGGGTTCAATCAGCCCCAGCATTTT
TRBV5-1	.	TRBJ1-5	few	CASSLESSNQPQHF	TGCGCCAGCAGCTTGGAGTCAAGCAATCAGCCCCAGCATTTT
TRBV7-9	.	TRBJ1-1	.	CASSPNSAGHTEAFF	TGTGCCAGCAGCCCGAACAGTGCAGGGCATACTGAAGCTTTCTTT
TRBV7-9	.	TRBJ2-1	few	CASSPQGTGDNEQFF	TGTGCCAGCAGCCCGCAGGGCACTGGGGACAATGAGCAGTTCTTC
TRBV4-1	TRBD1	TRBJ1-4	few	CASSQQTGGRTDEKLFF	TGCGCCAGCAGCCAACAGACAGGGGGCAGGACGGATGAAAAACTGTTTTTT
TRBV11-2	.	TRBJ2-3	.	CASSPRGAANTDTQYF	TGTGCCAGCAGCCCCCGTGGAGCGGCCAACACAGATACGCAGTATTTT
TRBV2	.	TRBJ1-1	.	CASSDLAGANTEAFF	TGTGCCAGCAGTGATCTGGCAGGGGCGAACACTGAAGCTTTCTTT
TRBV7-9	.	TRBJ2-6	.	CASSHSMANVLTF	TGTGCCAGCAGCCATAGCATGGCCAACGTCCTGACTTTC
TRBV5-1	TRBD1	TRBJ1-1	many	CASSSGTGGKGTEAFF	TGCGCCAGCAGCTCGGGGACAGGGGGAAAGGGAACTGAAGCTTTCTTT
TRBV24-1	TRBD2	TRBJ2-1	.	CATSRASGGSEQFF	TGTGCCACCAGTAGGGCTAGCGGAGGGAGTGAGCAGTTCTTC
TRBV29-1	.	TRBJ2-1	many	CSVESRQHNEQFF	TGCAGCGTTGAATCCAGGCAACACAATGAGCAGTTCTTC
TRBV12-3/TRBV12-4	.	TRBJ2-1	many	CASSLVLDEQFF	TGTGCCAGCAGTTTAGTTCTAGATGAGCAGTTCTTC
TRBV20-1	TRBD1	TRBJ1-1	.	CSAIVTGGWTMNTEAFF	TGCAGTGCTATAGTGACAGGGGGCTGGACTATGAACACTGAAGCTTTCTTT
TRBV29-1	.	TRBJ2-3	few	CSVDFPGQLTDTQYF	TGCAGCGTTGATTTCCCCGGACAGCTCACAGATACGCAGTATTTT
TRBV5-8	.	TRBJ2-1	few	CASSFVGREQFF	TGTGCCAGCAGCTTTGTTGGCAGGGAGCAGTTCTTC
TRBV30	TRBD2	TRBJ2-1	few	CATSGSGRAHEQFF	TGTGCCACTTCCGGTAGCGGGAGGGCCCATGAGCAGTTCTTC
TRBV7-9	.	TRBJ1-1	few	CASSLEGNGATEAFF	TGTGCCAGCAGCTTAGAGGGGAACGGCGCCACTGAAGCTTTCTTT
TRBV11-2	.	TRBJ2-1	few	CASSSLRNMDNEQFF	TGTGCCAGCAGCTCACTTAGGAATATGGACAATGAGCAGTTCTTC
TRBV7-9	TRBD2	TRBJ2-5	.	CASSPFLKRDGETQYF	TGTGCCAGCAGCCCATTCTTGAAGCGGGATGGAGAGACCCAGTACTTC
TRBV20-1	.	TRBJ1-1	.	CSARLGGGRGNTEAFF	TGCAGTGCCAGGCTCGGTGGGGGGAGAGGGAACACTGAAGCTTTCTTT
TRBV6-5	TRBD2	TRBJ2-5	.	CASSSPGGVQETQYF	TGTGCCAGCAGTTCCCCCGGGGGGGTCCAAGAGACCCAGTACTTC
TRBV9	.	TRBJ1-4	few	CASSVDFGEKLFF	TGTGCCAGCAGCGTAGATTTCGGCGAAAAACTGTTTTTT
TRBV30	TRBD1	TRBJ2-7	few	CAWSQGATKQYF	TGTGCCTGGAGTCAGGGGGCGACCAAGCAGTACTTC
TRBV5-1	.	TRBJ2-3	.	CASSQGVSGDTQYF	TGCGCCAGCAGCCAAGGAGTGTCCGGAGATACGCAGTATTTT
TRBV15	.	TRBJ2-1	few	CATSRDRQGPAFNEQFF	TGTGCCACCAGCAGAGATCGCCAGGGGCCGGCCTTCAATGAGCAGTTCTTC
TRBV12-3/TRBV12-4	.	TRBJ2-3	few	CASSRQSPDTQYF	TGTGCCAGCAGCAGACAGTCGCCGGATACGCAGTATTTT
TRBV7-8	TRBD2	TRBJ2-3	many	CASSGLAGRTDTQYF	TGTGCCAGCAGCGGCTTAGCGGGACGCACAGATACGCAGTATTTT
TRBV29-1	.	TRBJ1-2	.	CSANGGNGYTF	TGCAGCGCTAACGGCGGGAATGGCTACACCTTC
TRBV20-1	.	TRBJ2-1	.	CSARDTSGPAYPFF	TGCAGTGCTAGAGATACCTCAGGACCAGCCTATCCGTTCTTC
TRBV6-6	TRBD1	TRBJ2-5	.	CASRVRQGQETQYF	TGTGCCAGCAGAGTGAGACAGGGGCAAGAGACCCAGTACTTC
TRBV9	.	TRBJ2-5	few	CASSAGGRETQYF	TGTGCCAGCAGCGCCGGGGGGCGAGAGACCCAGTACTTC